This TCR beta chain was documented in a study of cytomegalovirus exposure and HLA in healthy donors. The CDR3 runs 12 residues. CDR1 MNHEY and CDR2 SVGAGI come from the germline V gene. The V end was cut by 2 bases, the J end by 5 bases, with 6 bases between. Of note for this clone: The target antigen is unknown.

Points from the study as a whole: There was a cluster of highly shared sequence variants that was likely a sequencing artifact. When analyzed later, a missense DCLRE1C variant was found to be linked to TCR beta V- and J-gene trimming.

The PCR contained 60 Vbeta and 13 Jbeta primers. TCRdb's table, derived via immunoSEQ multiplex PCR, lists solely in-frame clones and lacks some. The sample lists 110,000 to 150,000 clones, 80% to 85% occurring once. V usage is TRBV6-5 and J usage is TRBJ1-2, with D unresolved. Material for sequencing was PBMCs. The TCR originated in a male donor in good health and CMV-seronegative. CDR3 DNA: TGTGCCAGCAGTTACGCGGGATATGGCTACACCTTC. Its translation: CASSYAGYGYTF.